By sample fraction, the clone carrying this T cell receptor beta chain is medium-sized. Its antigen remains unidentified. Germline V gives CDR1 LNHDA, CDR2 SQIVND (reference sequence). V lost 5 bases and J 0 bases, leaving 4 bases between the germline ends. The CDR3 extends over 13 amino acids. This record comes from a study of memory CD4+ T cells and cytomegalovirus serostatus. Study-level points and caveats: Suggested: most of the CMV-linked TCR signature lies in CD4+ memory cells.

Single viable CD3+CD4+CD8-CD45RO+ cells were sorted as the memory CD4+ T cells. Using immunoSEQ multiplex PCR, the repertoire was profiled, and TCRdb retains in-frame clones only, with some absent. The sample has some 53,000 clones, around four fifths seen once. Specimen: memory CD4+ T cells from blood. The clonotype originates from an adult in good health and CMV-seronegative. The chain links TRBV19 to TRBJ2-2; D ambiguous. The DNA for the CDR3 is TGTGCCAGTAGTGGGGCGAACACCGGGGAGCTGTTTTTT. This encodes CASSGANTGELFF.